This passage covers 5 T cell receptor beta chains from one sample sequenced in a study of STAT3 mutations in large granular lymphocyte leukemia. Profiled with immunoSEQ multiplex PCR; TCRdb holds only in-frame clones, not every one. The sample consists of thousands of clones, around 66% of them appearing once. Antigens for these TCRs are unknown. The study's findings and limits: At least one immunodominant TCR beta clonotype appeared in every T-cell large granular lymphocyte leukemia patient.

Sequenced sample: peripheral blood mononuclear cells. Receptor source: a man aged 60-69 years with T-cell large granular lymphocyte leukemia. Some clones in this sample may be carry-over from other donors' samples.

The rearrangement links TRBV29-1 to TRBJ2-3; perhaps TRBD1 as D (5 bases). Per germline, CDR1 SQVTM and CDR2 ANQGSEA. Trimming took off 4 bases at V and 1 base at J, with 15 bases between the two ends. The CDR3 loop spans 15 amino acids. The CDR3 loop reads CSVATGAGRTDTQYF. The CDR3, as DNA: TGCAGCGTTGCGACTGGGGCTGGGCGCACAGATACGCAGTATTTT.

The chain links TRBV5-4 to TRBJ1-1; weak D call: TRBD1 (6 bases). CDR1 and CDR2 (germline): SGHNT, YYREEE (reference sequence). The length of the CDR3 is 13 residues. Trimming took 5 bases from V and 3 from J, leaving 11 bases between them. For the CDR3, the DNA is TGTGCCAGCAGTATTTCAGGGGACACTGAAGCTTTCTTT. Translation: CASSISGDTEAFF.

This rearrangement joins TRBV19 to TRBJ1-2, with D unresolved. The length of the CDR3 is 12 residues. Germline CDR1 and CDR2: LNHDA and SQIVND (reference sequence). Trimming shortened V by 4 bases and J by 4 bases, and 7 bases separated the two germline ends. The CDR3 here is CASSNYLYGYTF. In DNA form, the CDR3 reads TGTGCCAGTAGTAACTATCTCTATGGCTACACCTTC.

This chain joins TRBV6-5 and TRBJ2-2; no clear D. CDR3 length: 12 residues. CDR1 and CDR2 (germline): MNHEY, SVGAGI. Trimming removed 6 bases from V and 4 bases from J, with 6 bases in between. CDR3 in amino acids: CASSLPTGELFF. CDR3 bases: TGTGCCAGCAGCTTACCCACCGGGGAGCTGTTTTTT.

The J gene is TRBJ2-3, the V gene TRBV23-1; D gene unclear. TRBV23-1 is designated an ORF whose function remains uncertain. Between the trimmed V and J ends, which lost 3 bases and 1 base, there was a span of 5 bases. The CDR3 consists of 13 residues. In DNA form, the CDR3 reads TGCGCCAGCAGTCACCGGGGCACAGATACGCAGTATTTT. Amino acids: CASSHRGTDTQYF.